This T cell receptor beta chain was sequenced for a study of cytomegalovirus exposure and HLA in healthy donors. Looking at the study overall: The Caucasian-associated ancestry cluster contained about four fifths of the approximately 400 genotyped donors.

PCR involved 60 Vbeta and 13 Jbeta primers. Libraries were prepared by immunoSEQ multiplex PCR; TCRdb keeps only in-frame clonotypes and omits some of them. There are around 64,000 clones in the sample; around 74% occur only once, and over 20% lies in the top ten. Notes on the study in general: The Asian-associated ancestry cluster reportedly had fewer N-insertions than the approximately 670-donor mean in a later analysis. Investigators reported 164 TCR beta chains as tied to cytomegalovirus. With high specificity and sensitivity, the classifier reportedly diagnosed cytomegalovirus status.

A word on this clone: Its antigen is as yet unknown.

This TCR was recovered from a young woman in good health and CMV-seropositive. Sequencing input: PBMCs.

CDR3 nucleotides: TGCGCCAGCAGTGAGTCGGGAATAGCGGAAGAGACCCAGTACTTC. Translation gives CASSESGIAEETQYF. The chain carries TRBV10-1 and TRBJ2-5, with D possibly being TRBD2 (6 bases). CDR1 is WNHNN and CDR2 is SYGVQD in the germline V gene (reference sequence). The CDR3 consists of 15 residues. V lost 0 bases and J 3 bases, leaving 11 bases between the germline ends.